This TCR beta chain originates from a study of chemoradiotherapy in HPV16-positive cancers. Study details: Two HPV16-positive patients' cells yielded candidate HPV-specific clones and common motifs.

With regard to this clone: Its antigen is undetermined.

Samples were taken several times over chemoradiotherapy. Assay used: immunoSEQ multiplex PCR; TCRdb lists only in-frame clones, some missing. The repertoire includes some 31,000 clones, about 89% of them detected once, and 22% sits in the top ten. Study-wide points: HPV-specific T cells were functionally defined from only two HPV16-positive patients. Candidate HPV-specific clones and E7-related TCR motifs grew in tumor during treatment.

This receptor was identified in a human donor with HPV-associated anogenital cancer. Specimen: blood, collected from a patient who underwent chemoradiotherapy.

Written as DNA, the CDR3 is TGTGCCAGCGCACCGGGAGCGGGGGGAATCGAGCAGTTCTTC. It specifies CASAPGAGGIEQFF. The rearrangement links TRBV7-8 to TRBJ2-1; 9 bases are shared with TRBD2. The CDR3 contains 14 residues. Germline V gives CDR1 SGHVS, CDR2 FQNEAQ. J lost 10 bases, V lost 8 bases, and 12 bases had no gene match. The full variable domain, in which reference TRBV7-8 and TRBJ2-1 provide the parts outside the CDR3, is GAGVSQSPRYKVAKRGQDVALRCDPISGHVSLFWYQQALGQGPEFLTYFQNEAQLDKSGLPSDRFFAERPEGSVSTLKIQRTQQEDSAVYLCASAPGAGGIEQFFGPGTRLTVL.